These 25 T cell receptor beta chains originate from one sample sequenced in a study of molecular identifiers for immune sequencing clone quantification. MiXCR was run by TCRdb on the PCR reads, yielding one entry per CDR3 protein. The table includes about 510,000 distinct CDR3 sequences, around 25% detected once. The specimen was naive CD8+ T cells from blood, with Jurkat cell RNA spiked in. Subset in this sample: FACS-sorted CD8+CD4-CCR7+CD45RA+ naive T cells. Receptors were obtained from a human donor in good health. Some libraries in this study had Jurkat cell RNA spiked in.

This clonotype was seen more than once but under ten times. The chain links TRBV21-1 to TRBJ1-5; no DNA check was done on the table's D call, TRBD1. TRBV21-1 is classified as a pseudogene. The CDR3 is 17 residues long. CDR3 protein: CASSTSYRGSSNQPQHF. DNA for the CDR3: TGTGCCAGCAGCACGAGCTACAGGGGATCTAGCAATCAGCCCCAGCATTTT.

This chain connects TRBV28 to TRBJ1-2; the D gene is possibly TRBD1 (5 bases). Trimming cost V 0 bases and J 0 bases, with 8 bases left between them. CDR1 MDHEN and CDR2 SYDVKM come from the germline V gene. This CDR3 has 15 amino acids. The CDR3 loop reads CASSLWGLANYGYTF. The CDR3, as DNA: TGTGCCAGCAGTTTATGGGGACTAGCTAACTATGGCTACACCTTC.

This clonotype was seen repeatedly, ten times or more. The gene calls are TRBV9 and TRBJ2-7; perhaps TRBD2 as D (6 bases). The CDR3 extends over 14 amino acids. The V gene lost 0 bases and the J gene lost 7 bases, with 14 bases spanning the gap. Looked up from germline, CDR1 is SGDLS and CDR2 is YYNGEE. The CDR3: CASSVGGGTVEQYF. The DNA of the CDR3 is TGTGCCAGCAGCGTAGGGGGCGGGACTGTGGAGCAGTACTTC. The variable domain in full, with the rest retrieved from reference TRBV9 and TRBJ2-7, is DSGVTQTPKHLITATGQRVTLRCSPRSGDLSVYWYQQSLDQGLQFLIQYYNGEERAKGNILERFSAQQFPDLHSELNLSSLELGDSALYFCASSVGGGTVEQYFGPGTRLTVT.

Regarding this clonotype: A clone one base away is much larger, so this may be a read error. V gene TRBV7-9 combines with J gene TRBJ2-5; no clear D. The germline V gene encodes CDR1 SEHNR and CDR2 FQNEAQ (reference sequence). This CDR3 comprises 13 residues. The CDR3 DNA reads TGTACCAGCATCGGCGTTAATTTAGAGACCCAGTACTTC. It encodes CTSIGVNLETQYF. The full variable domain, completed using reference TRBV7-9 and TRBJ2-5, is DTGVSQNPRHKITKRGQNVTFRCDPISEHNRLYWYRQTLGQGPEFLTYFQNEAQLEKSRLLSDRFSAERPKGSFSTLEIQRTEQGDSAMYLCTSIGVNLETQYFGPGTRLLVL.

In its sample, this clonotype was seen many times. J is TRBJ2-2 and V is TRBV6-2 or TRBV6-3; D unclear. The CDR3 is 15 amino acids. The germline V gene encodes CDR1 MNHEY and CDR2 SVGEGT. Trimming removed 2 bases at V and 0 bases at J, with 7 bases between. CDR3 sequence reads: CASSYIIANTGELFF. CDR3 bases: TGTGCCAGCAGTTACATTATAGCGAACACCGGGGAGCTGTTTTTT.

A few counts support this clonotype. The chain combines TRBV12-3 or TRBV12-4 with TRBJ1-1; TRBD1 might be the D (5 bases). This CDR3 comprises 19 residues. V was trimmed by 6 bases and J by 11 bases, leaving 37 bases between them. The CDR3 sequence is CASSKQIGQGLKIHVGAFF. The CDR3 coding sequence is TGTGCCAGCAGCAAACAAATAGGGCAGGGTCTAAAAATCCACGTGGGTGCTTTCTTT.

This clonotype was observed many times. The chain has TRBV2 and TRBJ2-7, with D unclear. Looked up from germline, CDR1 is SNHLY and CDR2 is FYNNEI. The CDR3 covers 15 residues. Trimming removed 1 base from V and 2 bases from J, with 12 bases in between. The DNA of the CDR3 is TGTGCCAGCAGTGAAGAGGGCCCCGGGCCCTACGAGCAGTACTTC. Amino acids: CASSEEGPGPYEQYF.

Note on this clonotype: A read error may produce the germline difference seen at one junction end. The V call is TRBV6-5, the J call TRBJ2-5; perhaps TRBD1 as D (6 bases). The CDR3 has 13 amino acids. Germline V gives CDR1 MNHEY, CDR2 SVGAGI. The CDR3 sequence is CASQRTEQETQCF. In nucleotides, the CDR3 is TGTGCCAGCCAGCGGACAGAACAAGAGACCCAGTGCTTC.

There are a few counts of this clonotype. This rearrangement joins TRBV20-1 to TRBJ1-5; the D gene is possibly TRBD1 (6 bases). The length of the CDR3 is 16 residues. Per germline, CDR1 DFQATT and CDR2 SNEGSKA (reference sequence). Trimming shortened V by 5 bases and J by 0 bases, and 17 bases separated the two germline ends. CDR3: CSAEMAGDNSNQPQHF. CDR3 bases: TGCAGTGCTGAAATGGCAGGGGATAATAGCAATCAGCCCCAGCATTTT.

The rearrangement uses TRBV11-2 and TRBJ1-4, with TRBD1 matching over 9 bases. The CDR3 runs 18 residues. The V gene end was trimmed by 4 bases and the J gene end by 0 bases; junction bases not matched to a gene: 9. The germline V gene encodes CDR1 SGHAT and CDR2 FQNNGV. The DNA for the CDR3 is TGTGCCAGCAGCTGGGACAGGGTAGGAACCTCAACTAATGAAAAACTGTTTTTT. This encodes CASSWDRVGTSTNEKLFF.

This clonotype has at least ten counts. V usage is TRBV28 and J usage is TRBJ1-4; D might be TRBD1 (6 bases). Germline CDR1 is MDHEN and CDR2 is SYDVKM. V lost 7 bases and J 4 bases, leaving 13 bases between the germline ends. The CDR3 runs to 14 residues. CDR3 region: CASNFGQYNEKLFF. CDR3 coding DNA: TGTGCCAGCAATTTCGGACAGTATAATGAAAAACTGTTTTTT. The full variable domain, with the rest looked up from reference TRBV28 and TRBJ1-4, is DVKVTQSSRYLVKRTGEKVFLECVQDMDHENMFWYRQDPGLGLRLIYFSYDVKMKEKGDIPEGYSVSREKKERFSLILESASTNQTSMYLCASNFGQYNEKLFFGSGTQLSVL.

This clonotype came up a few times. This chain joins TRBV5-4 and TRBJ1-2; 9 bases map to TRBD1. Germline loops: CDR1 SGHNT, CDR2 YYREEE (reference sequence). V shed 4 bases and J 2 bases; nucleotides not matched to a gene: 6. This CDR3 has 15 amino acids. CDR3 amino acids: CASSVPGQGNYGYTF. The CDR3, as DNA: TGTGCCAGCAGCGTACCGGGACAGGGCAACTATGGCTACACCTTC.

This clonotype was recorded many times. This chain connects TRBV6-5 to TRBJ1-1; D might be TRBD1 (6 bases). Germline V CDR1 and CDR2: MNHEY, SVGAGI. The germline V and J ends were trimmed by 6 bases and 4 bases, with 12 bases remaining between them. The CDR3 covers 13 residues. The chain's CDR3 is CASRPRGVTEAFF. CDR3 DNA sequence: TGTGCCAGCAGGCCCAGGGGAGTCACTGAAGCTTTCTTT.

The CDR3 DNA is TGTGCCAGTAGTATAGACCCGGACAGCCCGGATAGCCAGCCCCAGCATTTT. Its protein is CASSIDPDSPDSQPQHF. This chain connects TRBV19 to TRBJ1-5, with D tentatively TRBD1 (6 bases). Germline V gene data show CDR1 as LNHDA and CDR2 as SQIVND (reference sequence). The V and J ends lost 0 bases and 7 bases respectively, with 19 bases between them. The CDR3 has 17 residues.

This clonotype was observed a few times. This sequence joins TRBV12-3 or TRBV12-4 and TRBJ2-1; 13 bases are a match to TRBD2. There are 16 residues in the CDR3. The ends lost 5 bases at V and 7 bases at J; junction bases unmatched: 8. The CDR3 nucleotides read TGTGCCAGCAGTCTCTTACTAGCGGGGGGGCGGAATGAGCAGTTCTTC. Its protein product is CASSLLLAGGRNEQFF.

Of note for this clonotype: A much larger clonotype is one base distant, so this may be a read error. The J gene is TRBJ2-3, the V gene TRBV7-8; perhaps TRBD2 as D (5 bases). CDR3 length: 15 residues. The V gene's germline CDR1 is SGHVS and CDR2 FQNEAQ. The CDR3: CASGLAQSSTDTQYF. The CDR3 nucleotides read TGTGCCAGCGGCTTAGCGCAGTCTAGCACAGATACGCAGTATTTT.

This clonotype has a single count. This chain links TRBV6-6 with TRBJ2-1; 10 nucleotides match TRBD1. The CDR3 spans 16 residues. Germline V gene lookup returns CDR1 MNHNY and CDR2 SVGAGI (reference sequence). V trimming: 4 bases; J trimming: 7 bases; junction bases outside the gene matches: 10. CDR3 amino acids: CASSCLAGQGENEQFF. The CDR3 DNA reads TGTGCCAGCAGTTGCTTAGCCGGACAGGGGGAGAATGAGCAGTTCTTC.

A note on this clonotype: The junction departs from germline at one end; a sequencing error may be responsible. This sequence joins TRBV27 and TRBJ1-1; no definite D call. Germline CDR1 reads MNHEY; CDR2 reads SMNVEV (reference sequence). The length of the CDR3 is 12 residues. This CDR3 is CASKEGATEALF. DNA for the CDR3: TGTGCCAGCAAGGAGGGAGCCACTGAAGCTCTCTTT.

The chain carries TRBV4-2 and TRBJ2-3; D may correspond to TRBD1 or TRBD2 (6 bases each). Germline CDR1 is LGHNA and CDR2 is YNFKEQ. The CDR3 spans 17 residues. V gave up 1 base and J gave up 1 base, with 15 bases separating them. In nucleotides, the CDR3 is TGTGCCAGCAGCCAAGTCGGACTGGGGGGCCGCACAGATACGCAGTATTTT. The encoded protein is CASSQVGLGGRTDTQYF.

This clonotype has ten or more counts. The V and J genes are TRBV28 and TRBJ1-2; perhaps TRBD1 as D (5 bases). From germline, CDR1 is MDHEN and CDR2 SYDVKM. The V gene lost 3 bases and the J gene lost 3 bases, with 14 bases spanning the gap. The CDR3 loop spans 15 amino acids. CDR3 sequence (DNA): TGTGCCAGCAGTTTTAGGGGACCGCTGGACTATGGCTACACCTTC. Translating gives CASSFRGPLDYGYTF.

This clonotype was seen ten or more times. The chain links TRBV30 to TRBJ1-1; D not resolved. The V gene lost 0 bases and the J gene lost 0 bases, with 5 bases spanning the gap. The CDR3 consists of 13 residues. Per germline, CDR1 GTSNPN and CDR2 SVGIG (reference sequence). The CDR3 reads CAWSVFLNTEAFF. CDR3 bases: TGTGCCTGGAGTGTATTCCTGAACACTGAAGCTTTCTTT.

This clonotype has just a few counts. The V gene is TRBV11-2, the J gene TRBJ2-3; 10 bases map to TRBD2. The germline V gene encodes CDR1 SGHAT and CDR2 FQNNGV. V was clipped by 2 bases and J by 2 bases; unmatched bases: 4. The CDR3 totals 16 residues. CDR3 residues: CASSLSGGAVTDTQYF. The CDR3 DNA reads as TGTGCCAGCAGCTTAAGCGGGGGGGCCGTCACAGATACGCAGTATTTT. The variable domain in full, completed from reference TRBV11-2 and TRBJ2-3, reads EAGVAQSPRYKIIEKRQSVAFWCNPISGHATLYWYQQILGQGPKLLIQFQNNGVVDDSQLPKDRFSAERLKGVDSTLKIQPAKLEDSAVYLCASSLSGGAVTDTQYFGPGTRLTVL.

This clonotype was counted a few times. The chain employs TRBV11-2 and TRBJ2-7; D is uncertain. Germline V gene data show CDR1 as SGHAT and CDR2 as FQNNGV. Trimming took off 5 bases at V and 7 bases at J, with 21 bases between the two ends. The CDR3 sequence is 15 residues long. CDR3 amino acids: CASSLPGGSLGEQYF. In DNA form, the CDR3 reads TGTGCCAGCAGCCTACCTGGTGGGTCCTTAGGGGAGCAGTACTTC.

This clonotype was counted ten times or more. The rearrangement links TRBV9 to TRBJ2-5; 8 positions match TRBD2. CDR3 length equals 17 residues. Germline CDR1 SGDLS, CDR2 YYNGEE. The junction had 11 bases not matched to a gene; V was cut back by 0 bases and J by 4 bases. The CDR3 DNA follows: TGTGCCAGCAGCGTAGGGACTAGCCCAGGTGGGGGAGAGACCCAGTACTTC. Its protein is CASSVGTSPGGGETQYF.

This clonotype was seen a handful of times. CDR3 coding DNA: TGTGCCAGCAGGACGACGGGACAGGGTGTAGCAGATACGCAGTATTTT. Its protein is CASRTTGQGVADTQYF. V is TRBV12-3 or TRBV12-4 and J is TRBJ2-3, with 9 nucleotides matching TRBD1. The CDR3 runs to 16 residues. With 6 bases clipped from V and 4 bases from J, the junction kept 11 bases outside the gene matches.